The 22 T cell receptor beta chains in this list originate from one sample, sequenced in a study of long-term antiretroviral therapy in people with HIV. The authors ran the immunoSEQ assay, v3.0, at survey level. The table came from immunoSEQ multiplex PCR; TCRdb's copy has only in-frame clones and leaves some out. Of tens of thousands of clones listed, roughly 89% are singletons. The input for sequencing was unsorted PBMCs, taken 0.4 years after starting antiretroviral therapy. The receptors originated from a man aged 18 to 29 with HIV.

This chain links TRBV27 with TRBJ1-4; the D is unclear. Germline CDR1 is MNHEY and CDR2 is SMNVEV (reference sequence). This CDR3 region has 16 residues. Trimming pared 6 bases from V and 5 bases from J, leaving 19 bases between. CDR3 coding DNA: TGTGCCAGCAGAACGCTCCCCGAAAGCCCCAATGAAAAACTGTTTTTT. As protein: CASRTLPESPNEKLFF.

The chain employs TRBV19 and TRBJ1-3; D not certain. This CDR3 region has 12 residues. Trimming cost V 4 bases and J 6 bases, with 7 bases left between them. Germline values: CDR1 LNHDA, CDR2 SQIVND (reference sequence). Here the CDR3 reads CASSTGLNTIYF. The CDR3 DNA is TGTGCCAGTAGTACGGGCCTAAACACCATATATTTT. Supplemented by reference TRBV19 and TRBJ1-3, the full variable domain reads DGGITQSPKYLFRKEGQNVTLSCEQNLNHDAMYWYRQDPGQGLRLIYYSQIVNDFQKGDIAEGYSVSREKKESFPLTVTSAQKNPTAFYLCASSTGLNTIYFGEGSWLTVV.

In its sample, this clone was seen once. The J gene is TRBJ1-5, the V gene TRBV7-8; D call uncertain. The CDR3 covers 14 residues. Germline V gene sequence: CDR1 SGHVS, CDR2 FQNEAQ. V lost 4 bases and J 0 bases, leaving 7 bases between the germline ends. The CDR3: CASSSLGSNQPQHF. CDR3 DNA: TGTGCCAGCAGCTCTTTAGGTAGCAATCAGCCCCAGCATTTT.

V usage is TRBV10-3 and J usage is TRBJ1-2, with D hard to call. Germline V gene data show CDR1 as ENHRY and CDR2 as SYGVKD. V was cut by 0 bases and J by 4 bases, with 9 bases left in between. CDR3 length: 14 amino acids. The CDR3 sequence is CAISESRELYGYTF. The CDR3 region has the DNA TGTGCCATCAGTGAGTCGCGGGAGCTCTATGGCTACACCTTC.

This chain joins TRBV11-2 and TRBJ2-7; D is unresolved. Germline CDR1 SGHAT, CDR2 FQNNGV. This CDR3 has 11 residues. With 5 bases removed from V and 6 bases from J, the gap between germline ends came to 8 bases. The CDR3 is CASSPGREQYF. CDR3 in DNA: TGTGCCAGCAGCCCCGGCCGCGAGCAGTACTTC.

The chain has TRBV9 and TRBJ2-1, with a tentative D call TRBD2 (5 bases). Per the germline V gene, CDR1 is SGDLS and CDR2 is YYNGEE. Trimming took 0 bases from V and 2 from J, leaving 12 bases between them. The length of the CDR3 is 16 residues. The CDR3 sequence: CASSVEGLGAYNEQFF. The CDR3 region has the DNA TGTGCCAGCAGCGTAGAGGGCCTCGGGGCCTACAATGAGCAGTTCTTC.

The J gene is TRBJ1-5, the V gene TRBV6-5; tentative D call: TRBD1 (5 bases). The CDR3 is made up of 15 amino acids. Trimming removed 0 bases at V and 0 bases at J, with 6 bases between. The germline gives CDR1 MNHEY, CDR2 SVGAGI. The CDR3 DNA reads TGTGCCAGCAGTTACTCACAGGATAGCAATCAGCCCCAGCATTTT. This translates into CASSYSQDSNQPQHF.

The chain links TRBV21-1 to TRBJ2-7; the D call TRBD2 from the table was never checked on the DNA. TRBV21-1 is given as a pseudogene. There are 13 residues in the CDR3. The CDR3 is CATSWPEAYEQYF. CDR3 in DNA: TGTGCCACCTCTTGGCCGGAGGCCTACGAGCAGTACTTC.

The chain has TRBV25-1 and TRBJ2-1; D is uncertain. V was pared by 2 bases and J by 4 bases, with 15 bases between. This CDR3 is 16 amino acids long. Germline CDR1 reads MGHDK; CDR2 reads SYGVNS. The CDR3 is CASSERDDTVYNEQFF. The DNA of the CDR3 is TGTGCCAGCAGTGAAAGGGATGACACCGTATACAATGAGCAGTTCTTC.

V usage is TRBV11-3 and J usage is TRBJ1-1, with no clear D. This CDR3 comprises 13 residues. The V end was cut by 0 bases, the J end by 3 bases, with 5 bases between. From germline, CDR1 is SGHNT and CDR2 YENEEA. CDR3 nucleotides: TGTGCCAGCAGCTTAGAATTCGACACTGAAGCTTTCTTT. It is translated as CASSLEFDTEAFF.

The CDR3 region is CASKEAPGASVYNEQFF. The CDR3 nucleotides read TGTGCCAGCAAAGAGGCGCCGGGGGCTAGCGTTTACAATGAGCAGTTCTTC. The gene calls are TRBV2 and TRBJ2-1; possibly TRBD1 or TRBD2 for D (6 bases each). The CDR3 totals 17 residues. Trimming removed 7 bases from V and 4 bases from J, with 23 bases in between. Per germline, CDR1 SNHLY and CDR2 FYNNEI.

V usage is TRBV9 and J usage is TRBJ1-1; D is unresolved. From germline, CDR1 is SGDLS and CDR2 YYNGEE. The V end was cut by 4 bases, the J end by 1 base, with 11 bases between. The CDR3 has 14 residues. The CDR3 spells CASSPRIENTEAFF. In nucleotides, the CDR3 is TGTGCCAGCAGCCCGCGGATAGAGAACACTGAAGCTTTCTTT.

The chain couples TRBV7-9 to TRBJ1-1; possibly TRBD1 for D (5 bases). This CDR3 is built from 13 residues. Trimming removed 8 bases from V and 4 bases from J, with 14 bases in between. Germline-derived CDR1 and CDR2 are SEHNR and FQNEAQ (reference sequence). The CDR3 nucleotides are TGTGCCAGCTCATCCGGGACCCCCACTGAAGCTTTCTTT. The encoded protein is CASSSGTPTEAFF. The full variable domain, rest sourced from reference TRBV7-9 and TRBJ1-1, is DTGVSQNPRHKITKRGQNVTFRCDPISEHNRLYWYRQTLGQGPEFLTYFQNEAQLEKSRLLSDRFSAERPKGSFSTLEIQRTEQGDSAMYLCASSSGTPTEAFFGQGTRLTVV.

This chain connects TRBV5-5 to TRBJ2-5; D gene ambiguous. Per the germline V gene, CDR1 is SGHKS and CDR2 is YYEKEE (reference sequence). CDR3 size: 13 residues. V was shortened by 4 bases and J by 2 bases, with 9 bases between the two germline ends. The CDR3 sequence: CASSPEGQETQYF. Here the CDR3 DNA reads TGTGCCAGCAGCCCCGAAGGTCAAGAGACCCAGTACTTC. Supplemented by reference TRBV5-5 and TRBJ2-5, the full variable domain reads DAGVTQSPTHLIKTRGQQVTLRCSPISGHKSVSWYQQVLGQGPQFIFQYYEKEERGRGNFPDRFSARQFPNYSSELNVNALLLGDSALYLCASSPEGQETQYFGPGTRLLVL.

The chain combines TRBV10-3 with TRBJ2-5; 14 bases agree with TRBD2. The V and J ends lost 6 bases and 2 bases, in that order; junction bases with no gene match: 5. The V gene's germline CDR1 is ENHRY and CDR2 SYGVKD. The CDR3 totals 16 residues. In DNA, the CDR3 is TGTGCCATCAGGGCGACTAGCGGGGGGGAACAAGAGACCCAGTACTTC. Translating gives CAIRATSGGEQETQYF.

The chain links TRBV25-1 to TRBJ2-1; no firm D call. Germline loops: CDR1 MGHDK, CDR2 SYGVNS. The CDR3 loop spans 13 amino acids. Trimming removed 1 base at V and 4 bases at J, with 5 bases between. The CDR3, as DNA: TGTGCCAGCAGTGAATCTGGGTACAATGAGCAGTTCTTC. Encoded protein: CASSESGYNEQFF.

This clone was seen a few times. The chain links TRBV4-3 to TRBJ2-7, with 7 nucleotides matching TRBD1. V trimming: 4 bases; J trimming: 7 bases; junction bases outside the gene matches: 7. The germline V gene has CDR1 LGHNA and CDR2 YSLEER. The CDR3 covers 13 residues. The DNA for the CDR3 is TGCGCCAGCAGCCCCCGGACAGGACGGGAGCAGTACTTC. Amino acid sequence: CASSPRTGREQYF.

V is TRBV27 and J is TRBJ2-1; tentative D call: TRBD2 (6 bases). The CDR3 length is 14 residues. Deletions cut 4 bases from V and 4 bases from J, with 11 bases between. Germline CDR1 MNHEY, CDR2 SMNVEV (reference sequence). The CDR3 nucleotides read TGTGCCAGCAGTTCCGTCGGGGGATACAATGAGCAGTTCTTC. This sequence encodes CASSSVGGYNEQFF.

The rearrangement uses TRBV27 and TRBJ2-3, with no clear D. Between the trimmed V and J ends, which lost 2 bases and 1 base, there was a span of 4 bases. The CDR3 length is 13 residues. From germline, CDR1 is MNHEY and CDR2 SMNVEV (reference sequence). CDR3 region: CASSLKGTDTQYF. CDR3 nucleotide sequence: TGTGCCAGCAGTTTAAAGGGCACAGATACGCAGTATTTT.

The CDR3 sequence is CASSAPGPRSSEAFF. The CDR3, as DNA: TGTGCCAGCAGCGCACCGGGACCGCGTTCGTCTGAAGCTTTCTTT. This chain joins TRBV9 and TRBJ1-1; weak D call: TRBD1 (5 bases). The CDR3 has 15 amino acids. V was clipped by 3 bases and J by 6 bases, with 18 bases between them. Germline lookup yields CDR1 SGDLS and CDR2 YYNGEE.

This clone has a single count. The chain employs TRBV5-4 and TRBJ2-3, with D tentatively TRBD1 or TRBD2 (5 bases each). Trimming took off 3 bases at V and 6 bases at J, with 14 bases between the two ends. This CDR3 region has 14 residues. Germline-derived CDR1 and CDR2 are SGHNT and YYREEE (reference sequence). The CDR3 protein is CASSSGPFMDTQYF. DNA for the CDR3: TGTGCCAGCAGCTCGGGGCCGTTTATGGATACGCAGTATTTT.

This clone was seen a handful of times. The chain recombines TRBV5-1 with TRBJ2-7, with D perhaps TRBD1 (6 bases). Trimming cost V 5 bases and J 0 bases, with 15 bases left between them. The CDR3 is 15 residues long. CDR1 is SGHRS and CDR2 is YFSETQ in the germline V gene. In nucleotides, the CDR3 is TGCGCCAGCAGTTATCACGGGACAAACTCCTACGAGCAGTACTTC. This sequence encodes CASSYHGTNSYEQYF.